The 9 T cell receptor beta chains below were found in one sample sequenced in a study of blood T cell repertoires in COVID-19. Clones were sequenced by immunoSEQ multiplex PCR, and TCRdb holds only the in-frame ones, with some missing. The sample holds roughly 300,000 clones; roughly 90% are singletons and the top ten take under 6.5%. Specimen: peripheral blood. These receptors were obtained from a man between 18 and 35 years old who had recovered from COVID-19.

The chain couples TRBV6-5 to TRBJ1-1, with D possibly TRBD1 on 5 matching bases. V was shortened by 7 bases and J by 0 bases, with 12 bases between the two germline ends. Germline V lookup: CDR1 MNHEY, CDR2 SVGAGI. CDR3 size: 14 residues. The CDR3 reads CASTSTVLNTEAFF. CDR3 DNA: TGTGCCAGCACCTCGACAGTTTTGAACACTGAAGCTTTCTTT.

CDR3 amino acids: CASSASTGKRTEAFF. CDR3 sequence (DNA): TGTGCCAGCAGCGCATCGACAGGGAAACGCACTGAAGCTTTCTTT. The chain uses TRBV7-9 and TRBJ1-1, with 7 bases lining up with TRBD1. The germline V gene has CDR1 SEHNR and CDR2 FQNEAQ (reference sequence). V lost 5 bases and J lost 4; bases outside the gene matches: 10. There are 15 residues in the CDR3.

The rearrangement uses TRBV29-1 and TRBJ1-4; TRBD1 matches 9 bases. Per the germline V gene, CDR1 is SQVTM and CDR2 is ANQGSEA. The J segment lost 5 bases and the V segment lost 6 bases, leaving 7 bases of the junction unmatched. The CDR3 is 14 residues long. CDR3: CSVHPGTGNEKLFF. DNA of the CDR3: TGCAGCGTCCACCCCGGGACAGGGAATGAAAAACTGTTTTTT.

The chain couples TRBV28 to TRBJ2-1; TRBD1 aligns across 7 bases. V shed 3 bases, J shed 2 bases, and the junction held 4 bases outside the gene matches. Germline CDR1 reads MDHEN; CDR2 reads SYDVKM. CDR3 size: 15 residues. Written as DNA, the CDR3 is TGTGCCAGCAGTTTGACAGGGTCTGCCTACAATGAGCAGTTCTTC. Translating it yields CASSLTGSAYNEQFF.

The sample holds one count of this clone. The chain joins TRBV19 to TRBJ1-4, with unresolved D. CDR3 length equals 15 residues. CDR1 and CDR2 (germline): LNHDA, SQIVND (reference sequence). V was cut by 3 bases and J by 3 bases, with 11 bases left in between. CDR3 DNA sequence: TGTGCCAGTAGTATCCGGGCCGGGGCTAATGAAAAACTGTTTTTT. Translated, it gives CASSIRAGANEKLFF.

The chain recombines TRBV9 with TRBJ2-1, with D maybe TRBD1 (5 bases). Germline V CDR1 and CDR2: SGDLS, YYNGEE. Between the trimmed V and J ends, which lost 0 bases and 1 base, there was a span of 11 bases. The CDR3 is 16 amino acids. The CDR3 nucleotides are TGTGCCAGCAGCGTAGAATCAGGGTGGTCCTACAATGAGCAGTTCTTC. It codes for CASSVESGWSYNEQFF.

The chain combines TRBV11-2 with TRBJ2-1, with a possible D match to TRBD2 (7 bases). V was clipped by 5 bases and J by 10 bases, with 21 bases between them. The CDR3 runs 15 residues. CDR1 is SGHAT and CDR2 is FQNNGV in the germline V gene. In nucleotides, the CDR3 is TGTGCCAGCAGCCCCACCGGCGGGGGAGGGGGGGAGCAGTTCTTC. Protein sequence: CASSPTGGGGGEQFF.

The genes are TRBV19 and TRBJ1-1; a possible D gene is TRBD1 (5 bases). Germline V gene sequence: CDR1 LNHDA, CDR2 SQIVND (reference sequence). V was shortened by 7 bases and J by 3 bases, with 12 bases between the two germline ends. The CDR3 sequence is 13 residues long. The CDR3 region is CASTSRGYTEAFF. Written as DNA, the CDR3 is TGTGCCAGTACCTCCCGGGGGTACACTGAAGCTTTCTTT.

The chain employs TRBV5-4 and TRBJ2-2, with 7 bases matching TRBD1. V shed 4 bases and J 0 bases; nucleotides not matched to a gene: 3. The germline V gene has CDR1 SGHNT and CDR2 YYREEE (reference sequence). This CDR3 has 15 residues. CDR3 residues: CASSPGTANTGELFF. CDR3 nucleotide sequence: TGTGCCAGCAGCCCCGGGACAGCGAACACCGGGGAGCTGTTTTTT.